The source of this T cell receptor beta chain is a study of T-cell reconstitution after alpha-beta-depleted transplantation in children. The CDR3 loop spans 13 amino acids. V shed 4 bases and J shed 6 bases, with 14 bases lying between them. The V gene's germline CDR1 is SGHRS and CDR2 YFSETQ. This clonotype was counted many times. During its preparation, the TCRbeta library received unique molecular identifiers. TCRdb analysed the PCR reads with MiXCR anew, one entry per CDR3 protein. This table has about 230,000 distinct CDR3 sequences, approximately 12% appearing once. The origin of this receptor is a human donor who donated a stem cell graft to a child with acute lymphoblastic leukemia. The sample consisted of PBMCs from the stem cell graft donor, taken from the stem cell graft. This chain uses TRBV5-1 with TRBJ2-7, with D possibly matching TRBD2 (7 bases). The CDR3 DNA sequence: TGCGCCAGCAGCCGTGTCGCGGGGGCCGAGCAGTACTTC. Translating it yields CASSRVAGAEQYF.